This is a list of T cell receptor beta chains from one sample in a study of sequential checkpoint blockade in melanoma. Sequenced by immunoSEQ multiplex PCR; TCRdb stores in-frame clones only, minus some. The table records about 32,000 clones, 82% of them present only once. Sequencing used CD8+ T cells sorted from blood (inferred from file names), obtained from a patient given nivolumab and ipilimumab in sequence. Every receptor here comes from a human donor with melanoma. Both conserved end residues are part of each CDR3. A D gene is named only where the DNA matches it firmly. A row's size may be missing; if present it is once, few, many or a size class.

>TRBV27|-|-|TRBJ1-3
CASSRTASSGNTIYF
TGTGCCAGCAGCAGGACAGCCAGCTCTGGAAACACCATATATTTT
>TRBV2|-|-|TRBJ2-2
CASSQEGRGTGELFF
TGTGCCAGCAGCCAAGAAGGCAGGGGTACCGGGGAGCTGTTTTTT
>TRBV2|-|-|TRBJ1-2
CASSSQGGRGYTF
TGTGCCAGCAGTTCACAAGGGGGTCGCGGCTACACCTTC
>TRBV4-3|-|-|TRBJ2-7
CASSQGAGPSYEQYF
TGCGCCAGCAGCCAAGGGGCAGGGCCTTCCTACGAGCAGTACTTC
>TRBV6-5|-|-|TRBJ1-6
CASSYAQGWDSPLHF
TGTGCCAGCAGTTACGCACAGGGCTGGGATTCACCCCTCCACTTT
>TRBV7-9|few|-|TRBJ1-2
CASSGAAAYGYTF
TGTGCCAGCAGCGGAGCGGCGGCCTATGGCTACACCTTC
>TRBV28|-|TRBD1|TRBJ1-5
CASDRDSNQPQHF
TGTGCCAGCGACAGGGATAGCAATCAGCCCCAGCATTTT
>TRBV30|-|-|TRBJ1-1
CAWSSPRDISYTEAFF
TGTGCCTGGAGTTCCCCCCGGGACATAAGTTACACTGAAGCTTTCTTT
>TRBV2|-|TRBD1|TRBJ2-1
CAISGTGVNNEQFF
TGTGCCATCTCCGGGACAGGGGTTAACAATGAGCAGTTCTTC
>TRBV6-4|-|TRBD2|TRBJ2-1
CASSSRLAFINEQFF
TGTGCCAGCAGTTCACGACTAGCGTTTATAAATGAGCAGTTCTTC
>TRBV9|few|TRBD2|TRBJ2-7
CASSLLAGRSYEQYF
TGTGCCAGCAGCCTTCTAGCGGGACGCTCCTACGAGCAGTACTTC
>TRBV7-9|-|-|TRBJ2-1
CASSLAVVSEDEQFF
TGTGCCAGCAGCTTAGCGGTGGTGAGCGAGGATGAGCAGTTCTTC
>TRBV19|-|TRBD2|TRBJ2-1
CASSTRRLAGYNEQFF
TGTGCCAGTAGTACGAGGCGGCTAGCGGGGTACAATGAGCAGTTCTTC
>TRBV6-5|once|-|TRBJ2-2
CASSYLDGGPAGELFF
TGTGCCAGCAGTTACCTCGACGGGGGGCCTGCCGGGGAGCTGTTTTTT
>TRBV29-1|-|TRBD1|TRBJ2-7
CSVWTGSSYEQYF
TGCAGCGTTTGGACAGGGTCCTCCTACGAGCAGTACTTC
>TRBV30|-|-|TRBJ1-1
CAWSVLSEAFF
TGTGCATGGAGTGTACTGAGTGAAGCTTTCTTT
>TRBV13|-|-|TRBJ2-7
CASSPGGLYEQYF
TGTGCCAGCAGCCCCGGGGGGCTTTACGAGCAGTACTTC
>TRBV6-4|-|-|TRBJ2-7
CASSPGHGYEQYF
TGTGCCAGCAGTCCGGGACACGGATACGAGCAGTACTTC
>TRBV4-1|-|TRBD2|TRBJ2-1
CASSQLRVRAGGEQFF
TGCGCCAGCAGCCAACTAAGGGTGAGAGCGGGGGGTGAGCAGTTCTTC
>TRBV15|-|-|TRBJ2-3
CATSRAPSGTDTQYF
TGTGCCACCAGCAGAGCGCCGAGCGGTACAGATACGCAGTATTTT
>TRBV11-2|few|TRBD1|TRBJ1-2
CASSFTGTEHYGYTF
TGTGCCAGCAGCTTCACCGGGACAGAGCACTATGGCTACACCTTC
>TRBV4-2|-|TRBD2|TRBJ2-3
CASSLNPSGRRGTQYF
TGTGCCAGCAGCTTGAATCCTAGCGGGAGAAGGGGTACGCAGTATTTT
>TRBV30|once|TRBD1|TRBJ1-1
CAWSTGEDTEAFF
TGTGCCTGGTCTACAGGGGAGGACACTGAAGCTTTCTTT
>TRBV27|-|-|TRBJ2-7
CASSLSEIGEQYF
TGTGCCAGCAGTTTATCCGAGATTGGCGAGCAGTACTTC
>TRBV19|-|-|TRBJ2-3
CASSIDPQGDATDTQYF
TGTGCCAGTAGTATAGACCCACAGGGAGATGCCACAGATACGCAGTATTTT
>TRBV28|-|TRBD1|TRBJ1-6
CASSLLGRGLGSPLHF
TGTGCCAGCAGTTTACTGGGCAGGGGGCTTGGTTCACCCCTCCACTTT
>TRBV30|-|TRBD1|TRBJ1-1
CAWMGQGDFLVSTEAFF
TGTGCCTGGATGGGACAGGGGGATTTTTTAGTGAGCACTGAAGCTTTCTTT
>TRBV2|once|-|TRBJ1-1
CASRGGTLLSEAFF
TGTGCCAGCAGGGGGGGGACCCTTTTGTCTGAAGCTTTCTTT
>TRBV7-2|few|-|TRBJ2-7
CASSLGGGGGQYF
TGTGCCAGCAGCTTAGGAGGCGGGGGCGGCCAGTACTTC
>TRBV30|-|-|TRBJ1-5
CAWSVQGPYQPQHF
TGTGCCTGGAGTGTACAGGGTCCGTATCAGCCCCAGCATTTT
>TRBV2|-|TRBD2|TRBJ2-1
CASRGGPAGGGEQFF
TGTGCCAGCAGGGGCGGACCAGCGGGGGGTGGTGAGCAGTTCTTC
>TRBV4-2|once|TRBD1|TRBJ1-5
CASSHLGQGRDQPQHF
TGTGCCAGCAGCCACCTGGGACAGGGCCGGGATCAGCCCCAGCATTTT
>TRBV27|-|-|TRBJ2-7
CASSLSGSPYEQYF
TGTGCCAGCAGTTTGTCGGGATCCCCCTACGAGCAGTACTTC
>TRBV7-6|-|-|TRBJ2-2
CASSVPTASTGELFF
TGTGCCAGCAGCGTCCCGACAGCGAGCACCGGGGAGCTGTTTTTT
>TRBV19|-|TRBD2|TRBJ2-1
CASSRTGTSPFNEQFF
TGTGCCAGTAGTAGAACCGGGACTAGCCCTTTTAATGAGCAGTTCTTC
>TRBV6-5|-|-|TRBJ1-1
CASSYSRRGTEAFF
TGTGCCAGCAGTTACTCCCGCAGGGGAACTGAAGCTTTCTTT